The T cell receptor (beta chain) under discussion was sequenced for a study of T cell repertoires in ileal Crohn's disease. Overall study findings and caveats: Compared with non-smokers, active smokers at surgery showed more clonal expansions.

The CDR3 spans 13 residues. The V gene lost 4 bases and the J gene lost 1 base, with 8 bases spanning the gap. Germline CDR1 is SQVTM and CDR2 is ANQGSEA. Clones were sequenced by immunoSEQ multiplex PCR, and TCRdb holds only the in-frame ones, with some missing. The table has more than 11,000 clones, around four fifths seen once. With regard to this clone: Its target is not known.

J is TRBJ1-5 and V is TRBV29-1; possibly TRBD1 for D (5 bases). This TCR was sampled from an adult with Crohn's disease. Sequenced sample: ileal tissue. The CDR3 bases are TGCAGCGTTGGTGCAGGGAGCAATCAGCCCCAGCATTTT. It translates to CSVGAGSNQPQHF.